One and the same sample provided the 5 T cell receptor beta chains below, sequenced in a study of blood T cell repertoires in COVID-19. Data came from immunoSEQ multiplex PCR; TCRdb stores just in-frame clones and leaves some out. Here the sample spans about 81,000 clones, 91% being singletons. Sequencing was done on a sample of peripheral blood. These receptors all come from a woman aged 45-65 years in a cohort sampled during active COVID-19.

This clone was recorded only once. The chain recombines TRBV27 with TRBJ2-1; 7 positions match TRBD2. The CDR3 totals 15 residues. CDR1 is MNHEY and CDR2 is SMNVEV in the germline V gene (reference sequence). With 3 bases clipped from V and 4 bases from J, the junction kept 6 bases outside the gene matches. The CDR3 loop is CASSLGGSTYNEQFF. CDR3 nucleotides: TGTGCCAGCAGTTTGGGCGGGAGTACTTACAATGAGCAGTTCTTC.

V and J are TRBV9 and TRBJ2-3, with 7 nucleotides matching TRBD1. V lost 3 bases to trimming and J lost 2 bases; unmatched junction nucleotides: 6. CDR3 length: 15 amino acids. Germline loops: CDR1 SGDLS, CDR2 YYNGEE. The CDR3 protein is CASSGPGQNTDTQYF. The CDR3 coding sequence is TGTGCCAGCAGCGGCCCGGGACAGAACACAGATACGCAGTATTTT.

The chain combines TRBV28 with TRBJ1-6; D call uncertain. V shed 6 bases and J shed 2 bases, with 20 bases lying between them. The germline gives CDR1 MDHEN, CDR2 SYDVKM. The CDR3 totals 18 residues. This CDR3 is CASSPRTGSSAYNSPLHF. CDR3 DNA: TGTGCCAGCAGCCCGAGGACGGGGAGCTCAGCCTATAATTCACCCCTCCACTTT.

The chain links TRBV15 to TRBJ2-3; D may be TRBD1 (6 bases). With 6 bases removed from V and 5 bases from J, the gap between germline ends came to 12 bases. This CDR3 has 13 amino acids. CDR1 and CDR2 (germline): LNHNV, YYDKDF (reference sequence). The chain's CDR3 is CATSNRVVDTQYF. CDR3 in DNA: TGTGCCACCAGTAACAGGGTGGTAGATACGCAGTATTTT.

The chain couples TRBV5-6 to TRBJ2-7; no reliable D call. Trimming removed 7 bases from V and 0 bases from J, with 11 bases in between. Germline V gene sequence: CDR1 SGHDT, CDR2 YYEEEE. The CDR3 length is 13 residues. DNA for the CDR3: TGTGCCAGCGTCGGCCGGGTCTCCTACGAGCAGTACTTC. It yields the protein CASVGRVSYEQYF.